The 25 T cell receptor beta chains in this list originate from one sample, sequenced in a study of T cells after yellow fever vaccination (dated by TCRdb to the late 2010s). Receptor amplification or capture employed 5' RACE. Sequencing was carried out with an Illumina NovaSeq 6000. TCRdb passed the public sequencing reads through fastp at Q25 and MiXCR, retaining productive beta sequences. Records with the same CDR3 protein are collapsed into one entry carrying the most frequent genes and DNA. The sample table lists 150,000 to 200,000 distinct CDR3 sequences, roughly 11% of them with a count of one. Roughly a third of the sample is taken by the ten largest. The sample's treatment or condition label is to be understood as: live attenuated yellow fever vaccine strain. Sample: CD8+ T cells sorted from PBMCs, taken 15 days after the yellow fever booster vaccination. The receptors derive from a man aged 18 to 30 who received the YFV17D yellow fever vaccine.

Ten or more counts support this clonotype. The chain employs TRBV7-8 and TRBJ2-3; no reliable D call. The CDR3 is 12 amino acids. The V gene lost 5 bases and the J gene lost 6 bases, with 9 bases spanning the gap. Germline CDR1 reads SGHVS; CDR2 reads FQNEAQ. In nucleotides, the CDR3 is TGTGCCAGCAGCAGCCAGGAGGATACGCAGTATTTT. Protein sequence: CASSSQEDTQYF.

Here the CDR3 DNA reads TGTGCCAGCAGTCCCGTCGGGCTAGCGGGGGCCTCGAGAGAGCAGTACTTC. Translated: CASSPVGLAGASREQYF. The chain uses TRBV27 and TRBJ2-7; TRBD2 matches at 10 bases. Germline CDR1 MNHEY, CDR2 SMNVEV (reference sequence). V lost 5 bases to trimming and J lost 7 bases; unmatched junction nucleotides: 17. CDR3 length: 17 residues.

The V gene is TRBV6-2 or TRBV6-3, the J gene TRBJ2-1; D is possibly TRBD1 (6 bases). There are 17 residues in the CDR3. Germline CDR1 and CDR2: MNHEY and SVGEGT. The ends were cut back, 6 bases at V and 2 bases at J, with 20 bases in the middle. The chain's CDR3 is CASSEPSLWDTYNEQFF. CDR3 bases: TGTGCCAGCAGCGAACCTTCACTCTGGGACACCTACAATGAGCAGTTCTTC.

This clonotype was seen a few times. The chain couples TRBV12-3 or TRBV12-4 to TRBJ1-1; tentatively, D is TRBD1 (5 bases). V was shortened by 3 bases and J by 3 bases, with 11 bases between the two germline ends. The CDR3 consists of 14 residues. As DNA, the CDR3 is TGTGCCAGCAGTTTCGGTGGGGCGGACACTGAAGCTTTCTTT. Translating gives CASSFGGADTEAFF.

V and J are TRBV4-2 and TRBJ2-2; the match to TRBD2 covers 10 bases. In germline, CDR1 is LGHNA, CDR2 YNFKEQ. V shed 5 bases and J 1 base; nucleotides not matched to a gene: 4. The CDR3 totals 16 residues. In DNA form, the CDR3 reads TGTGCCAGCAGCAGCATAGCGGGGGGGAACACCGGGGAGCTGTTTTTT. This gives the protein CASSSIAGGNTGELFF.

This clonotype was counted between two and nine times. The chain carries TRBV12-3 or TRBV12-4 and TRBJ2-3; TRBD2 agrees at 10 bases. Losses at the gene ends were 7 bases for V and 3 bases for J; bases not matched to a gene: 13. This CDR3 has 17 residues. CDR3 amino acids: CASKGTSGDSVTDTQYF. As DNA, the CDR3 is TGTGCCAGCAAAGGAACTAGCGGGGATAGTGTTACAGATACGCAGTATTTT.

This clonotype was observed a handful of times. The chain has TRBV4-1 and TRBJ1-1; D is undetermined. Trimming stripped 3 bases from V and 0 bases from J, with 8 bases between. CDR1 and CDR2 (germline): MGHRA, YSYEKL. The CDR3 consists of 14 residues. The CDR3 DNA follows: TGCGCCAGCAGCCAGGCGAGGCTGAACACTGAAGCTTTCTTT. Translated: CASSQARLNTEAFF.

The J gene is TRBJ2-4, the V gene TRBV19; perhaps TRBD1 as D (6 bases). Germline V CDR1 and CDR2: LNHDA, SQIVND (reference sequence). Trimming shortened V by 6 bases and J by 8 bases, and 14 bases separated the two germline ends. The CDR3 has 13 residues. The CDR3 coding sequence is TGTGCCAGTAGCCCAGGGGTTCTGGACATTCAGTACTTC. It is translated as CASSPGVLDIQYF.

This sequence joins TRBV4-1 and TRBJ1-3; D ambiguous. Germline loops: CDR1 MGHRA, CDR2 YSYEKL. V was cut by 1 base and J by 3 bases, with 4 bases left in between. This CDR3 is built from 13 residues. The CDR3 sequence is CASSQVDGNTIYF. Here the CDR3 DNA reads TGCGCCAGCAGCCAAGTTGATGGAAACACCATATATTTT.

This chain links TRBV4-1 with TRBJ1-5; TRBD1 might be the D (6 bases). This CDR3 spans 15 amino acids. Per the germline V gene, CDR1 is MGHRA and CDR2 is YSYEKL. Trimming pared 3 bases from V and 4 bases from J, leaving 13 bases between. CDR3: CASSQGASANQPQHF. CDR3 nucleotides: TGCGCCAGCAGCCAGGGGGCCAGCGCTAATCAGCCCCAGCATTTT.

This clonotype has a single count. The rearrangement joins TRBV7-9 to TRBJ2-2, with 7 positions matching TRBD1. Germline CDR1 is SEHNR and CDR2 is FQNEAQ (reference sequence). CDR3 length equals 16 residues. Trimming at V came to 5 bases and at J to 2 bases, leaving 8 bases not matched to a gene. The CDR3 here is CASSPWDSVNTGELFF. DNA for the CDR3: TGTGCCAGCAGCCCCTGGGACAGTGTCAACACCGGGGAGCTGTTTTTT.

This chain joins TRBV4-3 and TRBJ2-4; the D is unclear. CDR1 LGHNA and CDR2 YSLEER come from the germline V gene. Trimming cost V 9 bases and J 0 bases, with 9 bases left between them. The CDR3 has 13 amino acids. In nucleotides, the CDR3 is TGCGCCAGTAATACTCTAGCCAAAAACATTCAGTACTTC. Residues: CASNTLAKNIQYF.

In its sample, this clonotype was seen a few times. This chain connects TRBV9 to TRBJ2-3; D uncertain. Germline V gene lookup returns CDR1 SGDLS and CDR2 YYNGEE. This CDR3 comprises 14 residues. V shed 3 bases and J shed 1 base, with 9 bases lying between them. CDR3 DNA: TGTGCCAGCAGCGACCCCGGCGGCACAGATACGCAGTATTTT. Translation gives CASSDPGGTDTQYF.

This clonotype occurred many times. In DNA form, the CDR3 reads TGTGCCAGCAGTGAGAGGGGCCAGGGTGCCTACGGCTACACCTTC. Its protein product is CASSERGQGAYGYTF. The V call is TRBV25-1, the J call TRBJ1-2; TRBD1 might be the D (5 bases). Germline values: CDR1 MGHDK, CDR2 SYGVNS. This CDR3 is 15 amino acids long. With 3 bases removed from V and 8 bases from J, the gap between germline ends came to 19 bases.

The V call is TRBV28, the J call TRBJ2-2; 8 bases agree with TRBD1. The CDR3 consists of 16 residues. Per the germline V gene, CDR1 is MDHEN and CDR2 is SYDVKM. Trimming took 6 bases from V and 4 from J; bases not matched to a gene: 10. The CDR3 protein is CASSPQDRASTGELFF. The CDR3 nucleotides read TGTGCCAGCAGCCCCCAGGACAGGGCGAGCACCGGGGAGCTGTTTTTT.

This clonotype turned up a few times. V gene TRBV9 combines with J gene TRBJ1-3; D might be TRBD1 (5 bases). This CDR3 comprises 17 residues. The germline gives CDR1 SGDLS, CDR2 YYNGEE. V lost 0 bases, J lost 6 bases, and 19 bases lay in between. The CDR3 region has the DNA TGTGCCAGCAGCGTAGGGCAGGGAGGAACTTTGTCAAACACCATATATTTT. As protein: CASSVGQGGTLSNTIYF.

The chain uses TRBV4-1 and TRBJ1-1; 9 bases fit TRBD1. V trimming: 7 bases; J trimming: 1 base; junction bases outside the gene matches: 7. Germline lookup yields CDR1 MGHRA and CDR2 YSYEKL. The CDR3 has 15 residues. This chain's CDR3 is CASTGTGGWNTEAFF. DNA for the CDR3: TGCGCCAGCACAGGTACAGGGGGCTGGAACACTGAAGCTTTCTTT.

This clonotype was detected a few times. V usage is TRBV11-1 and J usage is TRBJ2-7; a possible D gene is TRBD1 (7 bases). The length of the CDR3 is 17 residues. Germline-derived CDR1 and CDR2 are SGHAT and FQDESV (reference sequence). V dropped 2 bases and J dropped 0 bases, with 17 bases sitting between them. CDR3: CASSLMEGQLGSYEQYF. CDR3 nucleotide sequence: TGTGCCAGCAGCTTAATGGAGGGACAGCTTGGCTCCTACGAGCAGTACTTC.

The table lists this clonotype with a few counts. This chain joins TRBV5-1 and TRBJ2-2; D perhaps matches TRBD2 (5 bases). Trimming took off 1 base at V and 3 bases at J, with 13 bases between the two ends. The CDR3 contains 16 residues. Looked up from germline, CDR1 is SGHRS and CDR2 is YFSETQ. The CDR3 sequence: CASSLRGLEYTGELFF. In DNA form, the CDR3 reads TGCGCCAGCAGCTTGAGAGGACTGGAATACACCGGGGAGCTGTTTTTT.

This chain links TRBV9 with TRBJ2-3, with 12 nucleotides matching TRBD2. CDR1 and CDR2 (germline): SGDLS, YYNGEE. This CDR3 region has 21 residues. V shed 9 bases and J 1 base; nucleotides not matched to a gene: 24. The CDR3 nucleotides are TGTGCCAATCCCCTCGAGGCTAGCGGGGGGGAACCCTTAGTTGGCACAGATACGCAGTATTTT. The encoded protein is CANPLEASGGEPLVGTDTQYF.

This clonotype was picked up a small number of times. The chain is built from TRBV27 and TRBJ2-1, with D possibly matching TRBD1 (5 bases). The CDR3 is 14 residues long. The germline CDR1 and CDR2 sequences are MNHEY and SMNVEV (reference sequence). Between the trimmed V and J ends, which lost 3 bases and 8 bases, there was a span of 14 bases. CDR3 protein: CASSLTRPGYEQFF. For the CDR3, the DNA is TGTGCCAGCAGTTTGACCAGGCCAGGGTATGAGCAGTTCTTC.

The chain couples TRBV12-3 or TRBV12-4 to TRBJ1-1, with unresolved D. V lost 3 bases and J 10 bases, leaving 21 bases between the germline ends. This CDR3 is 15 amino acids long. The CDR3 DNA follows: TGTGCCAGCAGTTTGGATCCGGGCCCCTTCAACTCAGCTTTCTTT. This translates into CASSLDPGPFNSAFF.

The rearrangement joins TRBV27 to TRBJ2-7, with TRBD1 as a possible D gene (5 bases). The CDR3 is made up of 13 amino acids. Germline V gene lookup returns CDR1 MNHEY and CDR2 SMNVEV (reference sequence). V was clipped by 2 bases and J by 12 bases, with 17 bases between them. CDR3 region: CASSLGQGMILYV. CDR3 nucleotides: TGTGCCAGCAGTTTAGGGCAGGGCATGATTCTGTACGTC.

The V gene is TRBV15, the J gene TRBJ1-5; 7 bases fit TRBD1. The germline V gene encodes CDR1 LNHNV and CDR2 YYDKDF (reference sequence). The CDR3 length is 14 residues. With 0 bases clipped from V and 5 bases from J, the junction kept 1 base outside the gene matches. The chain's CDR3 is CATSREGGHQPQHF. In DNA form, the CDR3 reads TGTGCCACCAGCAGAGAAGGGGGCCATCAGCCCCAGCATTTT.

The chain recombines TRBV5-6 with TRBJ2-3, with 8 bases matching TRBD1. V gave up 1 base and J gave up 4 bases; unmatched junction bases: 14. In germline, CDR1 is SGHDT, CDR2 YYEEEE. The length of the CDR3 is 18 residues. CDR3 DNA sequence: TGTGCCAGCAGCTTGCCGGTTGCCGTGGACAGGGCCGCAGATACGCAGTATTTT. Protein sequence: CASSLPVAVDRAADTQYF.